A single sample gave rise to the 15 T cell receptor beta chains below, sequenced in a study of identical twins. TCRdb passed the 5' RACE reads through MiXCR, listing each CDR3 protein once. The table shows approximately 680,000 distinct CDR3 sequences, with around 7.4% occurring only once. These same data were also listed under a study on yellow fever vaccine responses in identical twins.

Sequenced: PBMCs. These receptors were taken from a woman between 18 and 29 years old in good health.

V is TRBV7-9 and J is TRBJ2-5, with 9 bases matching TRBD1. J lost 4 bases, V lost 1 base, and 4 bases had no gene match. The CDR3 is 15 amino acids. Germline CDR1 is SEHNR and CDR2 is FQNEAQ (reference sequence). DNA of the CDR3: TGTGCCAGCAGCTTAGGGGACAGGGCGGGAGAGACCCAGTACTTC. Protein product: CASSLGDRAGETQYF.

The chain employs TRBV5-1 and TRBJ2-7; D is perhaps TRBD2 (6 bases). Germline V gene data show CDR1 as SGHRS and CDR2 as YFSETQ. The CDR3 is made up of 16 amino acids. V was cut by 0 bases and J by 0 bases, with 13 bases left in between. CDR3 sequence: CASSLELAESSYEQYF. The CDR3 region has the DNA TGCGCCAGCAGCTTGGAACTAGCCGAAAGCTCCTACGAGCAGTACTTC.

This clonotype has ten or more counts. This sequence joins TRBV2 and TRBJ2-7; D is unclear. With 7 bases removed from V and 7 bases from J, the gap between germline ends came to 17 bases. CDR3 length: 13 residues. The germline V gene encodes CDR1 SNHLY and CDR2 FYNNEI. CDR3 sequence (DNA): TGTGCCAGCACCGAGGAAGAGGTCATGGAGCAGTACTTC. Translation: CASTEEEVMEQYF.

This clonotype appeared a few times. The chain joins TRBV12-3 or TRBV12-4 to TRBJ2-1, with D maybe TRBD2 (5 bases). This CDR3 is built from 17 residues. Trimming left V 5 bases short and J 0 bases short, with 17 bases between. CDR3 coding DNA: TGTGCCAGCAGTCCCTACGCCGGGATAGACTCCTACAATGAGCAGTTCTTC. Its translation: CASSPYAGIDSYNEQFF.

This clonotype has more than one count but fewer than ten. V usage is TRBV6-1 and J usage is TRBJ2-5; the D gene is possibly TRBD1 (5 bases). V lost 7 bases and J lost 5, with 20 bases in between. Per the germline V gene, CDR1 is MNHNS and CDR2 is SASEGT. The CDR3 has 15 residues. The CDR3: CASMVGQAAMETQYF. The CDR3 region has the DNA TGTGCCAGCATGGTGGGGCAGGCTGCAATGGAGACCCAGTACTTC.

CDR3 DNA: TGTGCCAGCAGTTCTGCTGAGTGGGAGCGCAATGAGCAGTTCTTC. It encodes CASSSAEWERNEQFF. This chain links TRBV6-2 or TRBV6-3 with TRBJ2-1, with D possibly matching TRBD2 (5 bases). V lost 4 bases and J 6 bases, leaving 16 bases between the germline ends. The V gene's germline CDR1 is MNHEY and CDR2 SVGEGT. This CDR3 has 15 amino acids.

The genes are TRBV2 and TRBJ2-1, with D possibly being TRBD1 or TRBD2 (5 bases each). The CDR3 totals 11 residues. The V gene lost 6 bases and the J gene lost 9 bases, with 9 bases spanning the gap. Germline assignment: CDR1 SNHLY and CDR2 FYNNEI. DNA for the CDR3: TGTGCCAGCAGCGGGACGGGTGAGCAGTTCTTC. Encoded protein: CASSGTGEQFF.

The J gene is TRBJ2-1, the V gene TRBV5-1, with TRBD2 as a possible D gene (6 bases). Germline V gene lookup returns CDR1 SGHRS and CDR2 YFSETQ. V was trimmed by 4 bases and J by 5 bases, leaving 16 bases between them. The CDR3 contains 15 residues. CDR3 nucleotides: TGCGCCAGCAGCGGGCGGGGTAGCGGAAACAATGAGCAGTTCTTC. Its translation is CASSGRGSGNNEQFF.

This clonotype has only a few counts. The V call is TRBV3-1, the J call TRBJ2-1; TRBD2 matches at 8 bases. The V gene end was trimmed by 1 base and the J gene end by 7 bases; junction bases not matched to a gene: 6. CDR3 size: 15 residues. In germline, CDR1 is LGHDT, CDR2 YNNKEL (reference sequence). The CDR3 loop reads CASSQAGGPQNEQFF. The DNA of the CDR3 is TGTGCCAGCAGCCAAGCGGGGGGGCCACAAAATGAGCAGTTCTTC.

This clonotype was recorded a few times. The V and J genes are TRBV6-2 or TRBV6-3 and TRBJ1-2; no clear D gene. The CDR3 is made up of 15 amino acids. The germline gives CDR1 MNHEY, CDR2 SVGEGT. V was pared by 5 bases and J by 3 bases, with 16 bases between. CDR3 in DNA: TGTGCCAGCAGTATCGTCCCTAGAGAATACTATGGCTACACCTTC. Translated: CASSIVPREYYGYTF.

This clonotype came up many times. V is TRBV6-5 and J is TRBJ1-1; D gene unclear. V gave up 4 bases and J gave up 1 base, with 10 bases separating them. Germline lookup yields CDR1 MNHEY and CDR2 SVGAGI. This CDR3 contains 14 residues. CDR3 bases: TGTGCCAGCAGTTTGTCGTCCTGGAACACTGAAGCTTTCTTT. Its protein product is CASSLSSWNTEAFF.

The rearrangement joins TRBV10-2 to TRBJ2-6; D unclear. V was trimmed by 2 bases and J by 0 bases, leaving 11 bases between them. The CDR3 is made up of 17 amino acids. CDR1 and CDR2 from the germline V gene are WSHSY and SAAADI. CDR3 nucleotide sequence: TGCGCCAGCAGTGAGCCGATAACCCCCTCTGGGGCCAACGTCCTGACTTTC. Its protein is CASSEPITPSGANVLTF.

In its sample, this clonotype was seen a few times. This chain uses TRBV5-1 with TRBJ1-1; TRBD1 might be the D (5 bases). Germline assignment: CDR1 SGHRS and CDR2 YFSETQ. The CDR3 contains 15 residues. Trimming removed 4 bases from V and 2 bases from J, with 15 bases in between. CDR3 region: CASSLSGARNTEAFF. In DNA, the CDR3 is TGCGCCAGCAGCCTGAGTGGGGCGCGAAACACTGAAGCTTTCTTT.

The sample holds many counts of this clonotype. The rearrangement links TRBV7-8 to TRBJ1-1; D is possibly TRBD1 (5 bases). The ends were cut back, 1 base at V and 1 base at J, with 7 bases in the middle. This CDR3 has 14 amino acids. CDR1 SGHVS and CDR2 FQNEAQ come from the germline V gene. In nucleotides, the CDR3 is TGTGCCAGCAGCTTAGGGGGCGAGAACACTGAAGCTTTCTTT. It specifies CASSLGGENTEAFF.

This clonotype was seen a handful of times. The chain uses TRBV13 and TRBJ2-3, with 7 bases matching TRBD2. The CDR3 has 12 residues. The trim removed 6 bases at V and 8 bases at J, leaving 5 bases unmatched. In germline, CDR1 is PRHDT, CDR2 FYEKMQ (reference sequence). As DNA, the CDR3 is TGTGCCAGCAGTTCAGGGAGGGGTACGCAGTATTTT. It codes for CASSSGRGTQYF.